One T cell receptor beta chain is described in this entry. The record originates from a study of blood T cell repertoires in COVID-19. Study information: The origin of the acute and convalescent COVID-19 samples was the United States, Italy and Spain. T cells, B-cell-depleted T cells, or PBMCs supplied cDNA or gDNA.

Original methodology: Using reference gene primer amplification, nucleated cell counts were estimated. Here immunoSEQ multiplex PCR was the method, and the copy in TCRdb shows in-frame clones only, minus some. V and J calls and clone size come straight from that table; D and trimming were deduced from the DNA. The sample lists a few hundred thousand clones; around 89% were seen once. Trimming took 2 bases from V and 4 from J; bases not matched to a gene: 9. CDR3 length: 16 residues. Germline V gene data show CDR1 as ENHRY and CDR2 as SYGVKD. The source is a young man who had recovered from COVID-19. The specimen was peripheral blood. The chain uses TRBV10-3 and TRBJ2-3; 7 bases map to TRBD2. CDR3 DNA sequence: TGTGCCATCAGTGAGGGGGCGGGAGTACCGCCAGATACGCAGTATTTT. The encoded protein is CAISEGAGVPPDTQYF.